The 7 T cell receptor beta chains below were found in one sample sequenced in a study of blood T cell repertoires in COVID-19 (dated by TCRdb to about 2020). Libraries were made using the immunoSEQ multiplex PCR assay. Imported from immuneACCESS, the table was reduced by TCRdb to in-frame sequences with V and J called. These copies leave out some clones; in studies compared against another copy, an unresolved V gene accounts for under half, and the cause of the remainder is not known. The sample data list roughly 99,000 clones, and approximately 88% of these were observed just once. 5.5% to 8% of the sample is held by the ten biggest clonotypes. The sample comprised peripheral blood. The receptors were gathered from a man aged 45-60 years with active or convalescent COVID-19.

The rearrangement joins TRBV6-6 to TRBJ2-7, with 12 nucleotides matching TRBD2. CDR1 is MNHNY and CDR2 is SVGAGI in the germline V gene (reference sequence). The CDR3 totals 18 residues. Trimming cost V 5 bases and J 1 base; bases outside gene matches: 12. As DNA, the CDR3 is TGTGCCAGCAGTCCAAGCTCCGGACTAGCGGGGCAATCCTACGAGCAGTACTTC. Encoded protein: CASSPSSGLAGQSYEQYF.

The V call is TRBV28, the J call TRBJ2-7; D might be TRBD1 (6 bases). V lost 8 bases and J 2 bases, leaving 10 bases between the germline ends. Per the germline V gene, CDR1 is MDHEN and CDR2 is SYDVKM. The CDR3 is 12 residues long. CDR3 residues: CASGTSTYEQYF. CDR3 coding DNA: TGTGCCAGCGGGACAAGTACCTACGAGCAGTACTTC.

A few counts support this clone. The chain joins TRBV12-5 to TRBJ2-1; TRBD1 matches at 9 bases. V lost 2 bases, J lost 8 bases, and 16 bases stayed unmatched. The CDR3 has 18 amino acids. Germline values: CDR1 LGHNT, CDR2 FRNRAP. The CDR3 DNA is TGTGCTAGTGGTTTGCCCCCGGACAGGGGAACCCCTAGGGATGAGCAGTTCTTC. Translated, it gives CASGLPPDRGTPRDEQFF.

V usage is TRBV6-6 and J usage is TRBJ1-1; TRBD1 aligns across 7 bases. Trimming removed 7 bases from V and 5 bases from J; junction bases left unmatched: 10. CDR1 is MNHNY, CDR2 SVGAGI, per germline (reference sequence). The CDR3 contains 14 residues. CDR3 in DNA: TGTGCCAGCAATAGACAGGGAAGTGGAACTGAAGCTTTCTTT. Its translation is CASNRQGSGTEAFF.

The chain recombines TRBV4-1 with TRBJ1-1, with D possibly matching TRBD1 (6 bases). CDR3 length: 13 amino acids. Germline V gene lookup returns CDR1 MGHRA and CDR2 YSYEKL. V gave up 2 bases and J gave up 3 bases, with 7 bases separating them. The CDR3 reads CASSQYRDTEAFF. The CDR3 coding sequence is TGCGCCAGCAGCCAATACAGGGACACTGAAGCTTTCTTT.

This CDR3 reads CASSSLAHGELFF. Written as DNA, the CDR3 is TGTGCCAGCAGCTCCTTAGCCCACGGGGAGCTGTTTTTT. The chain links TRBV11-3 to TRBJ2-2; D unresolved. V lost 4 bases to trimming and J lost 7 bases, with 10 bases between them. Germline V gene sequence: CDR1 SGHNT, CDR2 YENEEA. This CDR3 is 13 amino acids long.

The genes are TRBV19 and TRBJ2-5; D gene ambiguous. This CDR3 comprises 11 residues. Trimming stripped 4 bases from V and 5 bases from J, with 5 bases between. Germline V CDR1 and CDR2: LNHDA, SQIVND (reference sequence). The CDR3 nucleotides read TGTGCCAGTAGTAACTTGGAGACCCAGTACTTC. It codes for CASSNLETQYF.